This is a list of T cell receptor beta chains from one sample in a study of blood T cells in healthy people across ages. One entry per CDR3 protein results from TCRdb running MiXCR on the 5' RACE reads. Of a few hundred thousand distinct CDR3 sequences in the sample, about 25% were seen once. Sequencing was done on a sample of blood. The receptors derive from a woman aged 65 to 85 in good health. CDR3s include the opening cysteine and the closing phenylalanine or tryptophan. D genes are given only for firm matches. Size values are once, few and many counts, or a class for expanded clones, and some rows have none.

j_call v_call d_call clone_size cdr3_aa cdr3_nt
TRBJ2-1 TRBV6-6 TRBD2 NA CASRPSGGDEQFF TGTGCCAGCAGGCCTAGCGGGGGCGATGAGCAGTTCTTC
TRBJ2-3 TRBV7-2 TRBD2 few CASSFRLAGSTDTQYF TGTGCCAGCAGCTTTCGGCTAGCGGGGAGTACAGATACGCAGTATTTT
TRBJ1-1 TRBV5-1 NA few CASSLDISPGNTEAFF TGCGCCAGCAGCTTGGACATTTCGCCGGGGAACACTGAAGCTTTCTTT
TRBJ2-1 TRBV5-6 NA NA CASSLTGLSYNEQFF TGTGCCAGCAGCTTGACAGGGCTCTCCTACAATGAGCAGTTCTTC
TRBJ2-3 TRBV24-1 NA NA CATSDKGSRDTQYF TGTGCCACCAGTGACAAGGGGTCGAGAGATACGCAGTATTTT
TRBJ1-4 TRBV4-3 NA NA CASSQTRVSNEKLFF TGCGCCAGCAGCCAGACCAGGGTTTCTAATGAAAAACTGTTTTTT
TRBJ2-7 TRBV4-1 TRBD2 NA CASSQASGSTAYEQYF TGCGCCAGCAGCCAAGCTAGCGGGAGTACGGCCTACGAGCAGTACTTC
TRBJ2-5 TRBV25-1 TRBD1 few CASSESRDSGETQYF TGTGCCAGCAGTGAATCAAGGGACAGTGGAGAGACCCAGTACTTC
TRBJ1-6 TRBV20-1 TRBD1 NA CSARDTGQGGNSPLHF TGCAGTGCTAGAGATACGGGACAGGGAGGTAATTCACCCCTCCACTTT
TRBJ2-5 TRBV10-3 NA NA CAISEKTRGETQYF TGTGCCATCAGTGAAAAGACCCGAGGGGAGACCCAGTACTTC
TRBJ2-6 TRBV3-1 NA few CASSQWATALSGANVLTF TGTGCCAGCAGCCAATGGGCTACAGCACTCTCTGGGGCCAACGTCCTGACTTTC
TRBJ2-4 TRBV20-1 TRBD1 NA CSAILNDRGGTKNIQYF TGCAGTGCTATCCTTAATGACAGGGGTGGAACCAAAAACATTCAGTACTTC
TRBJ1-1 TRBV29-1 NA NA CSVVQGVNTEAFF TGCAGCGTTGTGCAGGGAGTGAACACTGAAGCTTTCTTT
TRBJ2-3 TRBV12-3/TRBV12-4 NA NA CASSSPRDTQYF TGTGCCAGCAGTTCTCCCAGGGATACGCAGTATTTT
TRBJ2-5 TRBV2 NA NA CASIKLAGVETQYF TGTGCCAGCATTAAGCTAGCTGGGGTTGAGACCCAGTACTTC
TRBJ1-1 TRBV18 NA NA CASSPKIRTENTEAFF TGTGCCAGCTCACCGAAGATCCGGACAGAGAACACTGAAGCTTTCTTT
TRBJ2-5 TRBV20-1 NA once CSARESGGRRAMETQYF TGCAGTGCTAGAGAATCCGGGGGGCGGCGGGCCATGGAGACCCAGTACTTC
TRBJ2-1 TRBV12-3/TRBV12-4 NA many CASSLYSSYNEQFF TGTGCCAGCAGTTTATACAGCTCCTACAATGAGCAGTTCTTC
TRBJ1-1 TRBV5-1 NA NA CASSLDPIHRANTEAFF TGCGCCAGCAGCTTGGATCCAATCCACAGGGCGAACACTGAAGCTTTCTTT
TRBJ1-6 TRBV6-5 NA NA CASSYSSIWEPYNSPLHF TGTGCCAGCAGTTACTCGAGCATCTGGGAACCCTATAATTCACCCCTCCACTTT
TRBJ1-5 TRBV6-2/TRBV6-3 NA many CASSYLQGGDQPQHF TGTGCCAGCAGTTACCTACAGGGAGGGGATCAGCCCCAGCATTTT
TRBJ2-1 TRBV19 TRBD2 many CASRDPGGNSYNEQFF TGTGCCAGTAGGGATCCCGGGGGGAACTCCTACAATGAGCAGTTCTTC
TRBJ2-2 TRBV9 TRBD2 NA CASSVGLATELFF TGTGCCAGCAGCGTGGGACTAGCAACGGAGCTGTTTTTT
TRBJ2-2 TRBV20-1 TRBD1 NA CSARTGTVNTGELFF TGCAGTGCCAGGACCGGGACAGTGAACACCGGGGAGCTGTTTTTT
TRBJ1-4 TRBV4-2 NA few CASSQVTAEKLFF TGTGCCAGCAGCCAAGTGACAGCTGAAAAACTGTTTTTT
TRBJ2-5 TRBV6-6 NA NA CASRRAGTQDETQYF TGTGCCAGCAGGCGTGCCGGGACGCAGGACGAGACCCAGTACTTC
TRBJ2-1 TRBV20-1 NA few CSAREGGGGGNEQFF TGCAGTGCTAGAGAAGGTGGGGGCGGGGGCAATGAGCAGTTCTTC
TRBJ1-1 TRBV20-1 TRBD1 many CSARDPRTGGITEAFF TGCAGTGCTAGAGATCCTAGGACAGGGGGCATCACTGAAGCTTTCTTT
TRBJ1-4 TRBV29-1 TRBD1 few CSVKTGGEGKLFF TGCAGCGTAAAGACAGGGGGCGAGGGAAAACTGTTTTTT
TRBJ2-5 TRBV2 NA NA CASQRGRETQCF TGTGCCAGCCAGAGGGGCCGGGAGACCCAGTGCTTC
TRBJ2-5 TRBV20-1 NA many CSARAPTWYQETQYF TGCAGTGCTAGGGCCCCCACTTGGTACCAAGAGACCCAGTACTTC
TRBJ2-3 TRBV12-5 TRBD1 NA CASGRFPYQGAGDTDTQYF TGTGCTAGTGGACGATTTCCCTATCAGGGGGCTGGAGACACAGATACGCAGTATTTT
TRBJ2-2 TRBV6-2/TRBV6-3 TRBD2 few CASQQRGWTGELFF TGTGCCAGCCAACAGCGGGGGTGGACCGGGGAGCTGTTTTTT
TRBJ2-5 TRBV5-1 NA NA CANSLDRGETQYF TGCGCCAACAGCTTGGATCGGGGTGAGACCCAGTACTTC
TRBJ1-4 TRBV25-1 NA NA CASSQSGGEKLFF TGTGCCAGCAGTCAGTCGGGGGGGGAAAAACTGTTTTTT
TRBJ2-3 TRBV24-1 NA NA CATSDASLATDTQYF TGTGCCACCAGTGATGCCTCGCTAGCGACAGATACGCAGTATTTT